This T cell receptor beta chain is drawn from a study of sequential checkpoint blockade in melanoma. Study background: TCRβ was sequenced from DNA of about 96 pretreatment tumors.

The treatment is: randomized to nivolumab then ipilimumab (arm A) or the reverse (arm B). The CDR3 loop spans 13 amino acids. V was shortened by 8 bases and J by 2 bases, with 9 bases between the two germline ends. Germline lookup yields CDR1 SGHTA and CDR2 FQGNSA. The repertoire was sequenced with immunoSEQ multiplex PCR; TCRdb's copy has only in-frame clones and lacks some. The repertoire includes 1,500 to 2,000 clones, about 23% of them detected once, and 8% sits in the top ten. The sample in question was tumor tissue (inferred from file names), obtained from a patient given nivolumab and ipilimumab in sequence. The clonotype originates from a human donor with melanoma. The chain is built from TRBV7-2 and TRBJ2-2; D is possibly TRBD2 (6 bases). The DNA for the CDR3 is TGTGCCAGCCGAGGACTAAACACCGGGGAGCTGTTTTTT. Protein: CASRGLNTGELFF.